This T cell receptor (beta chain) was sequenced in a study of cytomegalovirus exposure and HLA in healthy donors (dated by TCRdb to between 2016 and 2019). For the wider study: According to an earlier analysis of several hundred of the donors, some 180 million T cells yielded 90 million to 140 million unique TCR beta sequences and less than 300 Gb of sequence data. Approximately 300 gigabases of sequencing data and 75 million to 85 million unique TCR sequences made up an early release that covered fewer than 650 HLA-typed donors. Of the approximately 400 genotyped donors, roughly 85% fell in the genetic ancestry cluster associated with self-reported Caucasian donors. The study aimed to test whether signatures of past pathogen exposure could be identified by cataloging public T cell receptors. The study used immunosequencing to profile the T cell repertoires of 666 subjects and linked those repertoires to cytomegalovirus serostatus. Besides the first cohort of under 700 subjects, a separate validation cohort made up of over a hundred different subjects was used. To predict cytomegalovirus infection status, the study brought together high-throughput TCR immunosequencing, statistical association of individual TCRs with disease status, and machine learning. A later analysis re-examined previously published TCR beta repertoires from roughly 650 donors and added high-resolution HLA genotyping to investigate patterns of TCR occurrence. The later analysis used no new phenotypic data to find candidate immune exposures, relying instead on TCR beta sequences and their occurrence across donors. To decide whether each TCR beta V gene segment behaved as functional or pseudogenic, an earlier analysis of several hundred of the donors relied on high-throughput TCR beta sequencing. Alongside the repertoire data, information on donor age, sex, ethnicity and CMV serostatus was compiled. A later genetic analysis took genome-wide SNP genotypes for about 65% of the 666 donors and used that subset as a discovery cohort. Every discovery cohort repertoire had been produced on one sequencing platform. Both class I and class II loci were covered by HLA typing, at four-digit resolution. The number of donors typed differed by locus, with roughly 629-640 for A, B, C, DRB1 and DQB1, around 500 for DQA1, nearly 610 for DPA1, and approximately 470 for DPB1. Four to six DR-DQ haplotypes were handled as single units for association and clustering, since linkage in the cohort was strong. On average, roughly 200,000 unique TCR beta nucleotide sequences were sequenced per donor among 398 genotyped donors of the cohort, with about 19% of those sequences being non-productive. Overall study results and their limits: In a later analysis, most CMV-associated TCR beta chains were found to appear HLA-restricted, with HLA associations seemingly driven largely by CMV exposure. A later analysis found that HLA-associated TCR beta chains were more clonally expanded and had lower generation probabilities than equally common non-associated chains. In this cohort, only TCR beta chains were sequenced, and detectable features were limited by the absence of alpha or paired-chain data. When HLA alleles, especially DR and DQ, strongly co-occurred, attributing TCR associations to individual alleles was difficult. A cluster of highly shared sequence variants was judged likely to be a technical artifact of the sequencing pipeline. Some IMGT-functional V segments, including TRBV6-2 and TRBV6-3, could not be told apart with the 87-base-pair reads, so those segments were excluded. A further reported finding was that TCR beta sequences accurately predicted the HLA-A and HLA-B alleles for most subjects in the first cohort. Because some donors lacked HLA typing at each locus, the association tests relied only on the typed subset. The classifier was reported to diagnose cytomegalovirus status with high specificity and sensitivity in both the original and validation cohorts. In a later genetic analysis, fewer N-insertions in productive TCRs were reported among donors in an Asian-associated ancestry cluster than the 666-donor mean. The study gave a list of roughly 150 TCR beta chains associated with cytomegalovirus. Most TCR sequences were seen in very few donors, while some public TCRs were found in many individuals. A few of the identified cytomegalovirus-associated TCR beta chains were confirmed in vitro to be specific for cytomegalovirus antigens. According to the authors, the approach could potentially be generalized to other disease states and immunological phenotypes. At a false discovery rate of 0.05, a later analysis linked 16,000 or so TCR beta sequences to specific HLA alleles. Roughly uniform sequencing depth across donors was assumed in presence/absence analyses, although this assumption may not hold. Linkage disequilibrium might explain the correlated functional status among segregating V segments, but an unknown experimental factor could not be excluded. Around 16 rarely observed V segments, including chromosome 9 orphons, were excluded from the earlier analysis of several hundred of the donors because counts were too low. CMV serostatus was the only immune exposure information available for the cohort. In a later analysis, several top co-occurrence clusters were reported to appear linked to parvovirus B19, influenza, CMV and Epstein-Barr virus. An association between a missense DCLRE1C variant and V-gene and J-gene trimming of TCR beta chains was found in a later genetic analysis and replicated in an independent cohort. Broadly in line with IMGT annotations, most TCR beta V segments showed up in productive rearrangements about 87% or about 30% of the time in an earlier analysis of approximately 600 of the donors. According to a later analysis, TCR association rates differed among HLA loci, with DRB1 alleles showing the most associated TCRs and HLA-C alleles showing the fewest.

For this chain, trimming is 3 bases at the V end and 1 base at the J end, and the number of junction bases without a gene match is 7. The CDR3 sequence holds 17 residues, the cysteine and phenylalanine included. Left in the record is the CDR3 DNA by itself, 51 bases read in frame from the first base. CDR1 and CDR2 (SEHNR, FQNEAQ) derive from the germline V gene (reference sequence). The cohort consisted of 650 to 850 healthy bone marrow donors. At the time of sampling, all cohort members were nominally healthy, though unrecorded immune exposures were likely present. The donor was CMV seropositive and belonged to the group of 250 to 300 seropositive cohort members. A peripheral blood sample was provided by each donor, and peripheral blood mononuclear cells were used for TCR beta sequencing. Genomic DNA extraction from the blood cell samples was performed with the Qiagen DNeasy Blood Extraction Kit.

A word on this clone: The antigen this receptor binds is unknown. No clone much larger than this one lies a single base away; base qualities are absent.

The library was generated by the immunoSEQ multiplex PCR assay. For the multiplex PCR, a mixture combining 60 forward primers for TCR Vbeta segments and 13 reverse primers for TCR Jbeta segments was used. Amplification of the CDR3 region of rearranged TCR beta genes was performed with a multiplex PCR assay on genomic DNA. On the Illumina HiSeq System, the amplified TCR beta libraries were sequenced as 87-base-pair reads. Under the source paper's analysis protocol: A later analysis tallied roughly 78 million unique TCR beta chains across the roughly 610 repertoires, and some 12 million of those chains were shared by two or more donors. To remove PCR and sequencing errors, raw reads were error-corrected and collapsed into unique sequences using a nearest-neighbor algorithm that merged closely related sequences. To assign V, D and J gene segments, CDR3 sequences were aligned to IMGT reference sequences. Each retained sequence needed at least a six-nucleotide match to both a V gene segment and a J gene segment. A rearrangement counted as productive if the CDR3 had no stop codons and remained in frame with V and J, and every other rearrangement counted as non-productive. Following IMGT convention, CDR3 was defined as the stretch from the second conserved V-encoded cysteine to the conserved J-encoded phenylalanine. In an earlier analysis of approximately 590 of the donors, sequences lacking an unambiguous match to a single V gene segment were excluded. In an earlier analysis of a few hundred of the donors, V segments were called functional above 56.7% productive rearrangements and were called segregating when the between-donor standard deviation exceeded 5%. A statistical classification framework was built to diagnose cytomegalovirus status from the catalog of TCR beta chain sequences. A later analysis assigned V and J genes by comparing TCR nucleotide sequences with IMGT/GENE-DB human TR gene sequences. Using the TCRdist pipeline, a later analysis assigned CDR3 sequences along with most-parsimonious VDJ recombination scenarios. In a later analysis, every TCR beta chain was defined by the combination of its CDR3 amino acid sequence and its V-gene family, and reads without a unique V-gene family were dropped. To address suspected cross-contamination and a sequencing artifact, a later analysis removed 592 highly shared, low-generation-probability nucleotide sequences. For each public chain, a later analysis derived a clonal expansion index from normalized ranks of inferred template counts within each repertoire. In a later analysis, generation probabilities were computed using a VDJ recombination model fitted to out-of-frame rearrangements, and the results were checked against IGoR. In a later analysis, TCR-TCR, TCR-HLA and TCR-CMV co-occurrence was scored with hypergeometric tests, and a repertoire-size bias correction was applied to TCR pairs. To estimate false discovery rates, a later analysis permuted the HLA or CMV assignments 20 times. A later analysis grouped co-occurring TCRs with DBSCAN, adding TCRdist sequence similarity when clustering within HLA-allele-positive subsets. For co-occurrence clustering, repertoires with fewer than 30,000 or more than 120,000 public chains were excluded, along with several repertoires with anomalous nucleotide sharing. The source is immuneACCESS, and TCRdb retained only in-frame sequences with V and J called. Part of the clones is not carried over; for the studies checked, unresolved V genes explain less than half of this, and the remainder is unexplained. The V and J calls and clone size are taken from that table; D and trimming were inferred from the DNA. This sample has over 150,000 clones in its table, and over 70% of those were observed once. The ten largest account for about 7.9% of the sample.

The clonotype comes from a male donor in good health and CMV-seropositive. The rearranged chain carries TRBV7-9 and TRBJ2-3; TRBD2 agrees with 10 junctional bases. The sequenced material came from PBMCs. The DNA is as follows: TGTGCCAGCAGCTTGGGGTCAGCGGGGGGGCGCACAGATACGCAGTATTTT. It specifies CASSLGSAGGRTDTQYF.